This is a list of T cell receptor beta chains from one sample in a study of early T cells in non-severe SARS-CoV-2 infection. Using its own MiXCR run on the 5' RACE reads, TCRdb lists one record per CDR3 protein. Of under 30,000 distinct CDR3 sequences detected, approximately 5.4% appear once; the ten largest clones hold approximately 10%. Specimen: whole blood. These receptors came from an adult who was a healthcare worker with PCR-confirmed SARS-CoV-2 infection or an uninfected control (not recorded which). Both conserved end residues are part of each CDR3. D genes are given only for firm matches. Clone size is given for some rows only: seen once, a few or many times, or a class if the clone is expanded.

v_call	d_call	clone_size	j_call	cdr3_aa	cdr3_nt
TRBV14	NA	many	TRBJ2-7	CASSQVKAISYEQYF	TGTGCCAGCAGCCAAGTTAAAGCGATCTCCTACGAGCAGTACTTC
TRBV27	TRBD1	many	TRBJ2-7	CASSRGQGFHEQYF	TGTGCCAGCAGCCGGGGACAGGGGTTCCACGAGCAGTACTTC
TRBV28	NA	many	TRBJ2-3	CASSRQDTQYF	TGTGCCAGCAGTCGCCAAGATACGCAGTATTTT
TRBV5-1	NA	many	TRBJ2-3	CASSTLRGGTDTQYF	TGCGCCAGCAGCACCCTCAGGGGAGGCACAGATACGCAGTATTTT
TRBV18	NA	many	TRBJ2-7	CASSPGGRYEQYF	TGTGCCAGCTCACCAGGGGGTCGCTACGAGCAGTACTTC
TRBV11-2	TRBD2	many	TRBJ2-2	CASSLDLAGTTGELFF	TGTGCCAGCAGCTTAGACCTAGCGGGGACCACCGGGGAGCTGTTTTTT
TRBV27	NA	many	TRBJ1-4	CASSLEGRGTNEKLFF	TGTGCCAGCAGTTTGGAGGGGCGCGGAACTAATGAAAAACTGTTTTTT
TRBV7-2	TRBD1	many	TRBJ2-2	CASSRGGNTGELFF	TGTGCCAGCAGCCGAGGGGGCAATACCGGGGAGCTGTTTTTT
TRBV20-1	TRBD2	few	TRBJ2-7	CSFEAGAGDYEQYF	TGCAGTTTCGAAGCCGGTGCGGGAGACTACGAGCAGTACTTC
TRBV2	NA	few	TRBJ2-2	CASSGIPSTGTGELFF	TGTGCCAGCAGTGGCATCCCCTCGACGGGCACCGGGGAGCTGTTTTTT
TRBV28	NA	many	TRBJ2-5	CASSLKRQQETQYF	TGTGCCAGCAGTTTAAAGAGACAGCAAGAGACCCAGTACTTC
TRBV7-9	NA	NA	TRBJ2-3	CASSFGGATDTQYF	TGTGCCAGCAGCTTCGGCGGAGCCACAGATACGCAGTATTTT
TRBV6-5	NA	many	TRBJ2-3	CASSYGASTDTQYF	TGTGCCAGCAGTTACGGGGCTAGCACAGATACGCAGTATTTT
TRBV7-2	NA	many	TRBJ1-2	CASSPGVPHGYTF	TGTGCCAGCAGCCCCGGCGTCCCCCATGGCTACACCTTC
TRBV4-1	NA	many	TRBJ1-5	CASSQEPGFRSSNQPQHF	TGCGCCAGCAGCCAAGAGCCAGGGTTCCGATCTAGCAATCAGCCCCAGCATTTT
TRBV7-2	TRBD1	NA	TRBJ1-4	CASSLNGQGSEKLFF	TGTGCCAGCAGCTTAAACGGACAGGGGAGCGAAAAACTGTTTTTT
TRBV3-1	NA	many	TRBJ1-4	CASSALVGSTNEKLFF	TGTGCCAGCAGCGCGCTGGTGGGATCAACTAATGAAAAACTGTTTTTT
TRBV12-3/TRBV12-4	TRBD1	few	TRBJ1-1	CASSLVGQMAFF	TGTGCCAGCAGTTTAGTGGGACAGATGGCTTTCTTT
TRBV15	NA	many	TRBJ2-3	CATTSDHSSTSTDTQYF	TGTGCCACCACCTCCGACCACAGTTCCACTAGCACAGATACGCAGTATTTT
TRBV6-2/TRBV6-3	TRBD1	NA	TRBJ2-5	CASSYDRDRNYETQYF	TGTGCCAGCAGTTACGACCGGGACAGAAATTACGAGACCCAGTACTTC
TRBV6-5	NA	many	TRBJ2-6	CASSYGTIGLSGANVLTF	TGTGCCAGCAGTTACGGAACCATCGGGTTATCTGGGGCCAACGTCCTGACTTTC
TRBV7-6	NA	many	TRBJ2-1	CASSPGVGSYNEQFF	TGTGCCAGCAGTCCAGGGGTGGGCTCGTACAATGAGCAGTTCTTC
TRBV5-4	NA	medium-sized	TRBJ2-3	CASTPPGTWNTDTQYF	TGTGCCAGCACTCCTCCCGGGACTTGGAACACAGATACGCAGTATTTT
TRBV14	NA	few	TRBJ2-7	CASSHLPGSPYEQYF	TGTGCCAGCAGCCATTTACCGGGATCCCCCTACGAGCAGTACTTC
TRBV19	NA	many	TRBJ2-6	CASSIGGFSSGANVLTF	TGTGCCAGTAGTATCGGCGGCTTCAGCTCTGGGGCCAACGTCCTGACTTTC
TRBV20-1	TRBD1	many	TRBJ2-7	CSASGQGVLYEQYF	TGCAGTGCTTCAGGACAGGGGGTTTTGTACGAGCAGTACTTC
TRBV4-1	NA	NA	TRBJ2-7	CASSQDRVTYEQYF	TGCGCCAGCAGCCAAGATCGAGTCACCTACGAGCAGTACTTC
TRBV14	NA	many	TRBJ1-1	CASSQVRGQGEAFF	TGTGCCAGCAGCCAAGTTCGGGGGCAGGGTGAAGCTTTCTTT
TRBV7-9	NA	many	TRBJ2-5	CASSIAETQYF	TGTGCCAGCAGCATAGCCGAGACCCAGTACTTC
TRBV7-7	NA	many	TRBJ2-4	CASSHGPGALAKNIQYF	TGTGCCAGCAGTCACGGACCCGGGGCACTAGCCAAAAACATTCAGTACTTC
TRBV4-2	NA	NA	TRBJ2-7	CASSREVTGRPYEQYF	TGTGCCAGCAGCCGAGAAGTGACAGGTAGGCCCTACGAGCAGTACTTC
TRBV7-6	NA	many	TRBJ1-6	CASSAQQGSDSPLHF	TGTGCCAGCAGCGCTCAACAGGGTAGTGATTCACCCCTCCATTTT
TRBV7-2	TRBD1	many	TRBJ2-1	CASSLNLGRQGNEQFF	TGTGCCAGCAGCTTAAATTTGGGGCGACAGGGCAATGAGCAGTTCTTC
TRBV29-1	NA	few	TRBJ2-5	CSTRGFSGETQYF	TGCAGTACCCGAGGGTTCTCGGGGGAGACCCAGTACTTC
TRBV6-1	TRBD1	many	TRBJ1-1	CASTMGQGITEAFF	TGTGCCAGCACCATGGGACAGGGGATTACTGAAGCTTTCTTT
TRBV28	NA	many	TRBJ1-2	CASSFLGGYTF	TGTGCCAGCAGTTTTCTGGGTGGCTACACCTTC
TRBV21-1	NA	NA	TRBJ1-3	CASSKALQGLHTIYF	TGTGCCAGCAGCAAAGCGCTCCAGGGGTTACACACCATATATTTT
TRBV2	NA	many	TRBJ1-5	CASSVTGIPQHF	TGTGCCAGCAGTGTTACAGGTATTCCCCAGCATTTT
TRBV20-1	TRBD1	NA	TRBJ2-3	CSASQGENLGTDTQYF	TGCAGTGCTAGTCAGGGGGAAAACCTTGGTACAGATACGCAGTATTTT
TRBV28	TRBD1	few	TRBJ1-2	CASTTGTANGYTF	TGTGCCAGTACCACCGGGACAGCAAATGGCTACACCTTC
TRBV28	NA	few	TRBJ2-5	CASRRDLGALIVETQYF	TGTGCCAGCAGACGGGATCTTGGGGCATTGATTGTAGAGACCCAGTACTTC
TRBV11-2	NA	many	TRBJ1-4	CASRTERGWNEKLFF	TGTGCCAGCAGAACAGAACGGGGGTGGAATGAAAAACTGTTTTTT
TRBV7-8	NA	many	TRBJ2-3	CASSTGPTDTQYF	TGTGCCAGCAGTACAGGCCCCACAGATACGCAGTATTTT
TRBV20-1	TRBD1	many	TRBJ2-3	CSAIPGTGTWTDTQYF	TGCAGTGCTATTCCAGGGACAGGGACCTGGACAGATACGCAGTATTTT
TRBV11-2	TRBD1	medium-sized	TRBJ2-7	CASSFDRGRLYEQYF	TGTGCCAGCAGCTTCGACAGGGGGAGGTTGTACGAGCAGTACTTC
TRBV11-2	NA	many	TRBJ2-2	CASSSERTGELFF	TGTGCCAGCAGCTCGGAGCGGACCGGGGAGCTGTTTTTT
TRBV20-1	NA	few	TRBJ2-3	CSARDRVQGTDTQYF	TGCAGTGCTAGAGATAGGGTACAGGGTACAGATACGCAGTATTTT
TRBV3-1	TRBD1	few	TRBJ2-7	CASSQGTGGGEQYF	TGTGCCAGCAGCCAGGGGACAGGGGGTGGCGAGCAGTACTTC
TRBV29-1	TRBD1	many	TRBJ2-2	CSVLGETGDNGELFF	TGCAGCGTTCTTGGTGAGACAGGGGACAACGGGGAGCTGTTTTTT
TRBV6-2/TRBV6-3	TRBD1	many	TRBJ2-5	CASRTGAETQYF	TGTGCCAGCAGGACAGGGGCAGAGACCCAGTACTTC
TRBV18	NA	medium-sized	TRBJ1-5	CASSPGQGMQPQHF	TGTGCCAGCTCACCAGGGCAAGGGATGCAGCCCCAGCATTTT
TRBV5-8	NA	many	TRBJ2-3	CASARLSTDTQYF	TGTGCCAGCGCGAGGTTAAGCACAGATACGCAGTATTTT
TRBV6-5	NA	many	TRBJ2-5	CASSLDSQETQYF	TGTGCCAGCAGTTTGGACAGCCAAGAGACCCAGTACTTC